This T cell receptor (beta chain) was recovered during a study of identifying expanded T cells in peripheral blood. Findings and caveats of the study: Clone count variance between roughly 2-week samples rose with total template count.

TCRdb's copy holds only in-frame clones and misses some; the assay was immunoSEQ multiplex PCR. The sample consists of 51,000 or so clones, around 82% of them appearing once. CDR1 and CDR2 from the germline V gene are SGHTA and FQGNSA. The CDR3 length is 16 residues. V lost 3 bases to trimming and J lost 3 bases; unmatched junction nucleotides: 8. Regarding this clone: What it recognizes is unknown.

Sequencing was performed on blood. The V gene is TRBV7-2, the J gene TRBJ2-3, with 8 bases lining up with TRBD2. The clonotype comes from a person between 18 and 70 years old in good health. The CDR3 loop reads CASSFTGAGATDTQYF. The DNA for the CDR3 is TGTGCCAGCAGCTTTACGGGAGCGGGAGCTACAGATACGCAGTATTTT. Filled out from reference TRBV7-2 and TRBJ2-3, the complete variable domain reads GAGVSQSPSNKVTEKGKDVELRCDPISGHTALYWYRQSLGQGLEFLIYFQGNSAPDKSGLPSDRFSAERTGGSVSTLTIQRTQQEDSAVYLCASSFTGAGATDTQYFGPGTRLTVL.